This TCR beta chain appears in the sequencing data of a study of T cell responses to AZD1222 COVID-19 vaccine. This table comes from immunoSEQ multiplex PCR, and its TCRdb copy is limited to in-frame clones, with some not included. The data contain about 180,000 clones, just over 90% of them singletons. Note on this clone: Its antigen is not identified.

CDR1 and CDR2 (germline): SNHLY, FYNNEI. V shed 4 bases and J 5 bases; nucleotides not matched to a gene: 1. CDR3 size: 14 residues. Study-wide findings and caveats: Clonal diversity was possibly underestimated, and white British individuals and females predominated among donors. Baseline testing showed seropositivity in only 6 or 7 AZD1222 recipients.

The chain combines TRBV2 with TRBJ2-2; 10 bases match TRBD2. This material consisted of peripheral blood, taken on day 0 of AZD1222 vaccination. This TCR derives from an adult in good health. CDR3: CASSGGLATGELFF. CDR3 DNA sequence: TGTGCCAGCAGTGGGGGACTAGCGACCGGGGAGCTGTTTTTT.